These 29 T cell receptor beta chains were all obtained from the same sample, sequenced in a study of Ad26.COV2.S vaccination and SARS-CoV-2 variants. TCRdb's copy holds only in-frame clones and misses some; the assay was immunoSEQ multiplex PCR. This table has 350,000 to 500,000 clones, approximately 92% appearing once. Treatment defined: around 19 received Ad26.COV2.S at low or high dose, single or two shots; a few received placebo; per-sample allocation not given. Sampling was performed 63 days after the first vaccine or placebo injection. Sequenced here: peripheral blood, sampled in a trial of Ad26.COV2.S vaccine versus placebo. The receptors shown here come from a person aged 18-60 years who received the Ad26.COV2.S COVID-19 vaccine or a placebo.

V usage is TRBV4-3 and J usage is TRBJ2-2; 8 bases match TRBD2. This CDR3 contains 16 residues. V lost 0 bases and J lost 1; bases outside the gene matches: 1. CDR1 is LGHNA, CDR2 YSLEER, per germline. The CDR3 coding sequence is TGCGCCAGCAGCCAAGATCTAGCGGGGAACACCGGGGAGCTGTTTTTT. It specifies CASSQDLAGNTGELFF.

This clone was seen a single time. This chain joins TRBV6-5 and TRBJ1-1, with no clear D. Germline loops: CDR1 MNHEY, CDR2 SVGAGI. This CDR3 region has 15 residues. V gave up 1 base and J gave up 0 bases, with 9 bases separating them. CDR3 protein: CASSYFGFVNTEAFF. The CDR3 bases are TGTGCCAGCAGTTACTTTGGGTTCGTGAACACTGAAGCTTTCTTT.

The chain has TRBV7-2 and TRBJ2-1; unclear D gene. Germline CDR1 SGHTA, CDR2 FQGNSA. CDR3 size: 16 residues. V lost 5 bases and J 0 bases, leaving 14 bases between the germline ends. As DNA, the CDR3 is TGTGCCAGCAGCCACTTCCCCACGGACTCCTACAATGAGCAGTTCTTC. Protein sequence: CASSHFPTDSYNEQFF.

The chain carries TRBV11-2 and TRBJ2-1, with D perhaps given as TRBD1 or TRBD2 (7 bases each). The CDR3 has 14 amino acids. V dropped 5 bases and J dropped 7 bases, with 15 bases sitting between them. Germline V gene sequence: CDR1 SGHAT, CDR2 FQNNGV. CDR3 coding DNA: TGTGCCAGCAGCCTGGGCCAGGGGGGGAATGAGCAGTTCTTC. Its translation: CASSLGQGGNEQFF.

The chain links TRBV27 to TRBJ2-3; D is ambiguous. The CDR3 is 17 residues long. Looked up from germline, CDR1 is MNHEY and CDR2 is SMNVEV (reference sequence). Trimming took off 6 bases at V and 3 bases at J, with 22 bases between the two ends. CDR3 region: CASSPGLGNIPTDTQYF. Written as DNA, the CDR3 is TGTGCCAGCAGCCCCGGGTTGGGGAACATCCCGACAGATACGCAGTATTTT.

This chain uses TRBV2 with TRBJ1-1; D is uncertain. V was pared by 3 bases and J by 8 bases, with 10 bases between. CDR1 is SNHLY, CDR2 FYNNEI, per germline. The length of the CDR3 is 12 residues. The DNA of the CDR3 is TGTGCCAGCAGTGAGGCTGGGCGGGAAGCTTTCTTT. As protein: CASSEAGREAFF.

This chain connects TRBV28 to TRBJ1-1; 8 bases line up with TRBD1. The CDR3 has 11 residues. Germline assignment: CDR1 MDHEN and CDR2 SYDVKM. CDR3 in DNA: TGTGCTACCAGGGGGCCAGGGGAAGCTTTCTTT. This translates into CATRGPGEAFF. The variable domain in full, with the rest retrieved from reference TRBV28 and TRBJ1-1, is DVKVTQSSRYLVKRTGEKVFLECVQDMDHENMFWYRQDPGLGLRLIYFSYDVKMKEKGDIPEGYSVSREKKERFSLILESASTNQTSMYLCATRGPGEAFFGQGTRLTVV.

This rearrangement joins TRBV7-2 to TRBJ2-7; 8 bases map to TRBD2. Germline-derived CDR1 and CDR2 are SGHTA and FQGNSA. The trim removed 7 bases at V and 7 bases at J, leaving 15 bases unmatched. The CDR3 has 15 amino acids. The DNA for the CDR3 is TGTGCCAGCACCCGCCGTGCGGGAGGCCTCCCGGAGCAGTACTTC. This sequence encodes CASTRRAGGLPEQYF.

This clone was recorded once. The chain carries TRBV5-1 and TRBJ2-5; 10 bases agree with TRBD2. V trimming: 1 base; J trimming: 5 bases; junction bases outside the gene matches: 8. This CDR3 contains 16 residues. Per germline, CDR1 SGHRS and CDR2 YFSETQ. The CDR3, as DNA: TGCGCCAGCAGCTTGCCGGTAGCGGGAGGATTGGAGACCCAGTACTTC. As protein: CASSLPVAGGLETQYF.

In DNA form, the CDR3 reads TGCGCCAGCAGCCAAGATAGTAGGATTCAGCCCCAGCATTTT. It translates to CASSQDSRIQPQHF. This chain uses TRBV4-3 with TRBJ1-5; no clear D. The CDR3 contains 14 residues. Deletions cut 0 bases from V and 6 bases from J, with 9 bases between. CDR1 is LGHNA, CDR2 YSLEER, per germline.

This clone was recorded only once. The chain uses TRBV7-9 and TRBJ1-1; no reliable D call. V gave up 5 bases and J gave up 2 bases, with 18 bases separating them. The germline V gene has CDR1 SEHNR and CDR2 FQNEAQ (reference sequence). There are 16 residues in the CDR3. Written as DNA, the CDR3 is TGTGCCAGCAGCCCCGATGTCTGGGGTACCAACACTGAAGCTTTCTTT. This encodes CASSPDVWGTNTEAFF.

The CDR3 sequence: CASSYSQPSTNTEAFF. CDR3 DNA sequence: TGTGCCAGCAGTTACTCCCAGCCGTCAACCAACACTGAAGCTTTCTTT. The chain uses TRBV6-5 and TRBJ1-1; no clear D. The V gene's germline CDR1 is MNHEY and CDR2 SVGAGI. The CDR3 sequence is 16 residues long. Trimming shortened V by 0 bases and J by 2 bases, and 13 bases separated the two germline ends.

J is TRBJ2-2 and V is TRBV3-1 (or the pseudogene TRBV3-2); possibly TRBD2 for D (5 bases). V gave up 1 base and J gave up 4 bases, with 13 bases separating them. Looked up from germline, CDR1 is LGHDT and CDR2 is YNNKEL (reference sequence). CDR3 length: 16 amino acids. The CDR3 protein is CASSQGVASTTGELFF. The CDR3 DNA follows: TGTGCCAGCAGCCAAGGGGTTGCTAGCACCACCGGGGAGCTGTTTTTT.

This rearrangement joins TRBV7-2 to TRBJ2-5, with no clear D. Trimming pared 1 base from V and 0 bases from J, leaving 9 bases between. Germline V gene data show CDR1 as SGHTA and CDR2 as FQGNSA. The CDR3 length is 15 residues. CDR3 nucleotide sequence: TGTGCCAGCAGCTTAGGACCACAGTACCAAGAGACCCAGTACTTC. Translated, it gives CASSLGPQYQETQYF.

V usage is TRBV6-5 and J usage is TRBJ2-7, with 9 bases lining up with TRBD2. The CDR3 extends over 14 amino acids. Germline CDR1 MNHEY, CDR2 SVGAGI. The junction had 7 bases not matched to a gene; V was cut back by 10 bases and J by 0 bases. CDR3 coding DNA: TGTGCCACCGAAGTTAGCGGGAGCTCCTACGAGCAGTACTTC. It is translated as CATEVSGSSYEQYF.

This clone was detected only once. J is TRBJ2-7 and V is TRBV19, with 7 positions matching TRBD2. V lost 6 bases, J lost 3 bases, and 8 bases stayed unmatched. Germline V lookup: CDR1 LNHDA, CDR2 SQIVND (reference sequence). There are 14 residues in the CDR3. The CDR3 sequence is CASSPYGLDYEQYF. In nucleotides, the CDR3 is TGTGCCAGTAGCCCCTATGGACTAGACTACGAGCAGTACTTC.

The chain uses TRBV5-5 and TRBJ2-7, with 7 positions matching TRBD1. CDR1 and CDR2 (germline): SGHKS, YYEKEE (reference sequence). Germline trimming cut 4 bases from V and 6 bases from J; bases unmatched to any gene: 4. The CDR3 length is 12 residues. DNA for the CDR3: TGTGCCAGCAGCAAGGGGACAGCCGAGCAGTACTTC. Translated: CASSKGTAEQYF.

CDR3 residues: CASRTGVTGNTIYF. CDR3 DNA: TGTGCCAGCCGGACAGGGGTAACTGGAAACACCATATATTTT. The chain joins TRBV19 to TRBJ1-3; the match to TRBD1 covers 9 bases. V lost 9 bases to trimming and J lost 2 bases; unmatched junction nucleotides: 5. CDR1 is LNHDA and CDR2 is SQIVND in the germline V gene (reference sequence). CDR3 length: 14 residues.

V usage is TRBV6-5 and J usage is TRBJ1-5; 11 nucleotides align to TRBD1. Per germline, CDR1 MNHEY and CDR2 SVGAGI. This CDR3 has 15 amino acids. V was pared by 8 bases and J by 1 base, with 4 bases of the junction left unmatched. The CDR3 here is CASVGTGGSNQPQHF. In DNA, the CDR3 is TGTGCCAGCGTTGGGACAGGGGGGAGCAATCAGCCCCAGCATTTT.

The count of this clone is one. V and J are TRBV19 and TRBJ2-1; 7 bases agree with TRBD2. Germline-derived CDR1 and CDR2 are LNHDA and SQIVND (reference sequence). Trimming at V came to 3 bases and at J to 8 bases, leaving 7 bases not matched to a gene. The CDR3 consists of 14 residues. The CDR3 bases are TGTGCCAGTAGTATCGCGGGAGTAGTATATGAGCAGTTCTTC. As protein: CASSIAGVVYEQFF. The full variable domain, in which reference TRBV19 and TRBJ2-1 provide the parts outside the CDR3, is DGGITQSPKYLFRKEGQNVTLSCEQNLNHDAMYWYRQDPGQGLRLIYYSQIVNDFQKGDIAEGYSVSREKKESFPLTVTSAQKNPTAFYLCASSIAGVVYEQFFGPGTRLTVL.

The J gene is TRBJ2-3, the V gene TRBV9; 10 nucleotides align to TRBD2. V lost 0 bases to trimming and J lost 5 bases; unmatched junction nucleotides: 9. This CDR3 is built from 17 residues. Germline CDR1 reads SGDLS; CDR2 reads YYNGEE. DNA of the CDR3: TGTGCCAGCAGCGTAGATCCTGGACTAGCGGTTTTAGATACGCAGTATTTT. This codes for CASSVDPGLAVLDTQYF.

The chain joins TRBV6-2 or TRBV6-3 to TRBJ2-7, with 7 bases aligning to TRBD2. The CDR3 length is 15 residues. Germline assignment: CDR1 MNHEY and CDR2 SVGEGT. Trimming removed 5 bases from V and 3 bases from J; junction bases left unmatched: 10. CDR3 residues: CASSPARPSGYEQYF. The CDR3 nucleotides read TGTGCCAGCAGTCCAGCCCGGCCTAGCGGCTACGAGCAGTACTTC.

J is TRBJ2-1 and V is TRBV2; a weak D match, TRBD2 (8 bases). Germline V gene sequence: CDR1 SNHLY, CDR2 FYNNEI. The V end lost 7 bases, the J end lost 7 bases, and 23 bases lay between the germline ends. The CDR3 is 16 amino acids. The CDR3 nucleotides read TGTGCCAGCAATTCCCCGGGAGGGGGCGCTGAAAATGAGCAGTTCTTC. Translating gives CASNSPGGGAENEQFF.

CDR3 residues: CASRYAGLEFYEQYF. The CDR3 nucleotides read TGTGCCAGTAGGTACGCGGGACTAGAGTTCTACGAGCAGTACTTC. The chain uses TRBV19 and TRBJ2-7; 8 bases agree with TRBD2. The CDR3 is 15 amino acids. Germline trimming cut 6 bases from V and 3 bases from J; bases unmatched to any gene: 10. The germline gives CDR1 LNHDA, CDR2 SQIVND (reference sequence).

This rearrangement joins TRBV4-1 to TRBJ1-6, with D uncertain. The CDR3 covers 13 residues. V was clipped by 1 base and J by 9 bases, with 7 bases between them. Germline V gives CDR1 MGHRA, CDR2 YSYEKL. The CDR3 bases are TGCGCCAGCAGCCAAGTATCTTCTTCACCCCTCCACTTT. Translated: CASSQVSSSPLHF.

The chain has TRBV4-3 and TRBJ2-1; 9 bases match TRBD2. In germline, CDR1 is LGHNA, CDR2 YSLEER. The CDR3 runs 15 residues. V gave up 3 bases and J gave up 8 bases; unmatched junction bases: 8. CDR3 residues: CASSQAGGPGHEQFF. Here the CDR3 DNA reads TGCGCCAGCAGCCAGGCGGGAGGGCCAGGCCATGAGCAGTTCTTC.

The J gene is TRBJ2-7, the V gene TRBV10-3, with 8 bases that match TRBD2. This CDR3 contains 15 residues. The trim removed 3 bases at V and 3 bases at J, leaving 7 bases unmatched. Looked up from germline, CDR1 is ENHRY and CDR2 is SYGVKD. The CDR3 region is CAISDKDGTSYEQYF. Here the CDR3 DNA reads TGTGCCATCAGTGATAAGGACGGGACTAGCTACGAGCAGTACTTC.

As to this clone: The identical CDR3 is also encoded by other nucleotide sequences in the sample. The chain combines TRBV27 with TRBJ2-2, with D possibly being TRBD1 (5 bases). The CDR3 spans 15 residues. V lost 3 bases and J 0 bases, leaving 8 bases between the germline ends. CDR1 is MNHEY and CDR2 is SMNVEV in the germline V gene (reference sequence). Here the CDR3 DNA reads TGTGCCAGCAGTTTCCTGGGGCCGAACACCGGGGAGCTGTTTTTT. This sequence encodes CASSFLGPNTGELFF.

V is TRBV27 and J is TRBJ1-5; D unresolved. Germline values: CDR1 MNHEY, CDR2 SMNVEV (reference sequence). Trimming left V 6 bases short and J 4 bases short, with 16 bases between. This CDR3 is built from 15 residues. The CDR3 loop reads CASRATAAVNQPQHF. CDR3 DNA sequence: TGTGCCAGCAGGGCTACAGCCGCGGTGAATCAGCCCCAGCATTTT.